The clone carrying this T cell receptor beta chain occurred a few times. Its antigen is as yet unknown. These data come from a study of beta chain features in type 1 diabetes. Regarding the study as a whole: Moderate yet significant TCRB CDR3 shortening was seen in Type 1 diabetes patients in all four CD4+ subsets.

Reverse transcription of all isolated RNA meant that expressed TCRB transcripts were sequenced. Clones were sequenced by immunoSEQ multiplex PCR, and TCRdb holds only the in-frame ones, with some missing. The sample contains a few hundred thousand clones, roughly 13% of which appear only once. Sample: naive CD4+ T cells from blood. This sequence was found in a woman in her late teens or twenties with type 1 diabetes.

The CDR3 DNA is TGTGCCAGCAGCCCTGGGACTATTCTTGGGGAGCAGTACTTC. Protein: CASSPGTILGEQYF. The chain joins TRBV7-2 to TRBJ2-7, with 7 bases matching TRBD2. Germline assignment: CDR1 SGHTA and CDR2 FQGNSA. The trim removed 5 bases at V and 7 bases at J, leaving 11 bases unmatched. This CDR3 contains 14 residues.